This entry concerns a single T cell receptor beta chain. Its antigen remains unidentified. The data were produced by immunoSEQ multiplex PCR, yet TCRdb's version contains in-frame clones alone and is incomplete. The sample holds roughly 220,000 clones, under 95% seen once. The sample is drawn from a study of cytomegalovirus exposure and HLA in healthy donors. Broader study findings: Subsequent analysis showed first-cohort TCR clusters tending to co-occur in roughly 130 validation repertoires. Researchers counted roughly 150 TCR beta chains as cytomegalovirus-associated.

Germline loops: CDR1 SGHRS, CDR2 YFSETQ. The CDR3 consists of 18 residues. V lost 3 bases and J 0 bases, leaving 20 bases between the germline ends. Material for sequencing was PBMCs. This TCR derives from a woman aged 18 to 35 in good health and CMV-seronegative. The J gene is TRBJ2-3, the V gene TRBV5-1; tentative D call: TRBD2 (6 bases). The CDR3 DNA is TGCGCCAGCAGCTCTGGAGGATCCGGGACTGGAAGCACAGATACGCAGTATTTT. Translation gives CASSSGGSGTGSTDTQYF.